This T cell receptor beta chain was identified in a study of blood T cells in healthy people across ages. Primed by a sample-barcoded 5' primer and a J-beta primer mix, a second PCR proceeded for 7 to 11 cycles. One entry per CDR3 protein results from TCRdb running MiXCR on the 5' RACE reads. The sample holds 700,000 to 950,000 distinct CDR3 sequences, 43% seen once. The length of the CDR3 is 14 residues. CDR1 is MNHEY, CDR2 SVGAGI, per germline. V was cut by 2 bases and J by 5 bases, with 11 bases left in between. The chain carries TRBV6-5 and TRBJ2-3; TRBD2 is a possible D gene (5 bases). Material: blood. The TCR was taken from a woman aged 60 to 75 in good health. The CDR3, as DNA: TGTGCCAGCAGTTACATTTGGGGAGAAGATACGCAGTATTTT. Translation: CASSYIWGEDTQYF.